The 28 T cell receptor beta chains presented below share a single source sample, sequenced in a study of T cell responses to AZD1222 COVID-19 vaccine. TCRdb's copy holds only in-frame clones and misses some; the assay was immunoSEQ multiplex PCR. The table includes about 120,000 clones, around 90% detected once. Sequencing was performed on peripheral blood, taken on day 0 of AZD1222 vaccination. Every receptor here comes from an adult in good health.

This chain joins TRBV28 and TRBJ1-2; D is unclear. V was cut by 4 bases and J by 4 bases, with 7 bases left in between. Germline-derived CDR1 and CDR2 are MDHEN and SYDVKM. CDR3 size: 12 residues. CDR3 loop: CASSSGVYGYTF. The CDR3 DNA sequence: TGTGCCAGCAGTTCGGGAGTCTATGGCTACACCTTC.

The chain links TRBV6-5 to TRBJ1-1, with 7 bases lining up with TRBD1. Trimming removed 7 bases from V and 1 base from J; junction bases left unmatched: 3. Germline V gene sequence: CDR1 MNHEY, CDR2 SVGAGI. The CDR3 totals 13 residues. The CDR3, as DNA: TGTGCCAGCATGCAGGGGGAGAACACTGAAGCTTTCTTT. Protein product: CASMQGENTEAFF.

This clone was found a few times. The chain uses TRBV6-1 and TRBJ1-5, with D perhaps matching TRBD1 (6 bases). The V end was cut by 2 bases, the J end by 3 bases, with 11 bases between. The CDR3 is made up of 15 amino acids. Germline V gene data show CDR1 as MNHNS and CDR2 as SASEGT. CDR3 amino acids: CASSELRGPNQPQHF. The DNA of the CDR3 is TGTGCCAGCAGTGAACTCAGGGGACCCAATCAGCCCCAGCATTTT.

The chain carries TRBV2 and TRBJ1-6; D may be TRBD1 (5 bases). Between the trimmed V and J ends, which lost 3 bases and 11 bases, there was a span of 20 bases. The CDR3 loop spans 16 amino acids. Germline V lookup: CDR1 SNHLY, CDR2 FYNNEI. The CDR3 DNA sequence: TGTGCCAGCAGTGATGGGGGGGGAGTGGGCTCTACACCCCTCCACTTT. It specifies CASSDGGGVGSTPLHF.

The rearrangement uses TRBV28 and TRBJ2-1; a possible D gene is TRBD1 (5 bases). Looked up from germline, CDR1 is MDHEN and CDR2 is SYDVKM. The ends were cut back, 7 bases at V and 3 bases at J, with 10 bases in the middle. This CDR3 contains 13 residues. CDR3 nucleotide sequence: TGTGCCAGCACCGCAGGGCTCTACAATGAGCAGTTCTTC. It yields the protein CASTAGLYNEQFF.

In DNA form, the CDR3 reads TGTGCCAGCAGTTACGGGGACACCGAGCAGTTCTTC. It translates to CASSYGDTEQFF. The V and J genes are TRBV6-6 and TRBJ2-1; maybe TRBD1 (6 bases). The CDR3 runs 12 residues. CDR1 is MNHNY and CDR2 is SVGAGI in the germline V gene (reference sequence). Trimming took 2 bases from V and 10 from J, leaving 9 bases between them.

The V call is TRBV6-5, the J call TRBJ1-5, with 7 bases aligning to TRBD1. Looked up from germline, CDR1 is MNHEY and CDR2 is SVGAGI. The CDR3 is 15 amino acids. The ends lost 7 bases at V and 4 bases at J; junction bases unmatched: 10. DNA for the CDR3: TGTGCCAGCAATAAACAGGGGCTAGGGAATCAGCCCCAGCATTTT. Residues: CASNKQGLGNQPQHF.

The rearrangement uses TRBV4-2 and TRBJ2-1; TRBD2 might be the D (5 bases). V was clipped by 1 base and J by 0 bases, with 7 bases between them. The CDR3 runs to 15 residues. CDR1 is LGHNA, CDR2 YNFKEQ, per germline. CDR3 coding DNA: TGTGCCAGCAGCCAAGGGGAGAGCTCCTACAATGAGCAGTTCTTC. It specifies CASSQGESSYNEQFF.

The chain carries TRBV9 and TRBJ2-1, with TRBD2 as a possible D gene (6 bases). The CDR3 covers 13 residues. CDR1 and CDR2 from the germline V gene are SGDLS and YYNGEE. V was cut by 0 bases and J by 7 bases, with 8 bases left in between. CDR3 residues: CASSVEGTNEQFF. The DNA of the CDR3 is TGTGCCAGCAGCGTAGAGGGGACTAATGAGCAGTTCTTC.

The rearrangement links TRBV3-1 (or the pseudogene TRBV3-2) to TRBJ2-7; D not resolved. Germline CDR1 reads LGHDT; CDR2 reads YNNKEL (reference sequence). The V end lost 3 bases, the J end lost 5 bases, and 5 bases lay between the germline ends. There are 11 residues in the CDR3. The CDR3 sequence is CASSQVNEQYF. Here the CDR3 DNA reads TGTGCCAGCAGCCAGGTGAACGAGCAGTACTTC.

The chain links TRBV23-1 to TRBJ2-5; weak D call: TRBD1 (5 bases). TRBV23-1 counts as an open reading frame of uncertain function. Trimming removed 9 bases from V and 4 bases from J, with 12 bases in between. The CDR3 contains 12 residues. CDR3 bases: TGCGCCAGGGATCAGGGTGGAGAGACCCAGTACTTC. It yields the protein CARDQGGETQYF.

This clone was seen only once. The chain is built from TRBV5-1 and TRBJ2-5, with 9 bases lining up with TRBD1. CDR1 is SGHRS, CDR2 YFSETQ, per germline. V shed 4 bases, J shed 5 bases, and the junction held 6 bases outside the gene matches. This CDR3 has 14 amino acids. The CDR3 nucleotides are TGCGCCAGCAGCACGGGACAGGGAAGGGAGACCCAGTACTTC. Its translation: CASSTGQGRETQYF.

This chain uses TRBV11-3 with TRBJ2-1, with 12 bases that match TRBD2. The V segment lost 5 bases and the J segment 8 bases; nucleotides outside the gene matches: 10. The CDR3 contains 16 residues. Germline CDR1 reads SGHNT; CDR2 reads YENEEA. CDR3 sequence (DNA): TGTGCCAGCAGCAAAATACTAGCGGGAGGTACCTATGAGCAGTTCTTC. It codes for CASSKILAGGTYEQFF.

The rearrangement links TRBV30 to TRBJ1-2; 8 bases map to TRBD1. Germline lookup yields CDR1 GTSNPN and CDR2 SVGIG (reference sequence). The CDR3 sequence is 10 residues long. V lost 6 bases and J lost 8; bases outside the gene matches: 2. DNA for the CDR3: TGTGCCTGTGGGACAGGCGGCTACACCTTC. It yields the protein CACGTGGYTF.

V is TRBV27 and J is TRBJ2-2; 9 nucleotides agree with TRBD1. The V segment lost 2 bases and the J segment 5 bases; nucleotides outside the gene matches: 6. This CDR3 comprises 16 residues. CDR1 is MNHEY, CDR2 SMNVEV, per germline (reference sequence). The CDR3 sequence is CASSLGHRGRTGELFF. The CDR3 coding sequence is TGTGCCAGCAGTTTAGGACACAGGGGGCGAACCGGGGAGCTGTTTTTT.

This chain's CDR3 is CASNRLNQPQHF. The CDR3 DNA reads TGTGCCAGTAACCGACTCAATCAGCCCCAGCATTTT. The chain is built from TRBV19 and TRBJ1-5; D is undetermined. The CDR3 sequence is 12 residues long. CDR1 and CDR2 (germline): LNHDA, SQIVND (reference sequence). The V end was cut by 7 bases, the J end by 3 bases, with 7 bases between.

This clone was recorded only once. The chain joins TRBV6-6 to TRBJ2-3; D may be TRBD2 (5 bases). The CDR3 runs 15 residues. CDR1 and CDR2 from the germline V gene are MNHNY and SVGAGI (reference sequence). Trimming shortened V by 1 base and J by 0 bases, and 8 bases separated the two germline ends. The CDR3 nucleotides read TGTGCCAGCAGTTACTGGGAGTCTAGCACAGATACGCAGTATTTT. Residues: CASSYWESSTDTQYF.

This rearrangement joins TRBV18 to TRBJ2-7; 7 nucleotides agree with TRBD1. The CDR3 has 12 residues. Losses at the gene ends were 4 bases for V and 7 bases for J; bases not matched to a gene: 4. The germline CDR1 and CDR2 sequences are KGHSH and LQKENI. In nucleotides, the CDR3 is TGTGCCAGCTCACGAGGGGGCAGGGAGCAGTACTTC. The encoded protein is CASSRGGREQYF.

The V gene is TRBV3-1 (or the pseudogene TRBV3-2), the J gene TRBJ1-3; TRBD1 aligns across 11 bases. This CDR3 has 13 amino acids. With V trimmed by 7 bases and J by 7 bases, 3 bases remained unmatched. The germline gives CDR1 LGHDT, CDR2 YNNKEL (reference sequence). CDR3 sequence reads: CASTGQGANTIYF. CDR3 nucleotide sequence: TGTGCCAGCACCGGACAGGGGGCCAACACCATATATTTT.

The chain carries TRBV7-8 and TRBJ2-7; D may correspond to TRBD1 or TRBD2 (5 bases each). The germline CDR1 and CDR2 sequences are SGHVS and FQNEAQ. V was trimmed by 1 base and J by 5 bases, leaving 15 bases between them. The CDR3 totals 15 residues. CDR3 residues: CASSLVLGVRNEQYF. Written as DNA, the CDR3 is TGTGCCAGCAGCTTAGTATTGGGGGTGAGGAACGAGCAGTACTTC.

With respect to this clone: A read error may account for a junction end that differs from germline. This chain connects TRBV7-7 to TRBJ2-2; maybe TRBD2 (6 bases). CDR3 length: 17 residues. Germline V gene lookup returns CDR1 SSHAT and CDR2 FNYEAQ (reference sequence). The CDR3 sequence: CASSSGGAGQNTGELFF. CDR3 nucleotides: TGTGCTAGCAGCTCCGGAGGGGCAGGGCAGAACACCGGGGAGCTGTTTTTT.

This rearrangement joins TRBV12-3 or TRBV12-4 to TRBJ1-5, with no clear D. V dropped 5 bases and J dropped 9 bases, with 8 bases sitting between them. This CDR3 contains 11 residues. CDR3 sequence reads: CASSAPGPQHF. The CDR3 nucleotides read TGTGCCAGCAGTGCCCCGGGGCCCCAGCATTTT.

This clone was seen only once. The rearrangement joins TRBV7-3 to TRBJ1-1; the D is unclear. The V end lost 0 bases, the J end lost 1 base, and 9 bases lay between the germline ends. The CDR3 length is 15 residues. Germline lookup yields CDR1 SGHTA and CDR2 FQGTGA. The CDR3 DNA is TGTGCCAGCAGCTTAACGTCGTCCAAGAACACTGAAGCTTTCTTT. Translating it yields CASSLTSSKNTEAFF. The whole variable domain, filled in from reference TRBV7-3 and TRBJ1-1, reads GAGVSQTPSNKVTEKGKYVELRCDPISGHTALYWYRQSLGQGPEFLIYFQGTGAADDSGLPNDRFFAVRPEGSVSTLKIQRTERGDSAVYLCASSLTSSKNTEAFFGQGTRLTVV.

V gene TRBV9 combines with J gene TRBJ1-5, with unresolved D. This CDR3 spans 16 amino acids. Trimming took off 4 bases at V and 1 base at J, with 15 bases between the two ends. CDR1 and CDR2 from the germline V gene are SGDLS and YYNGEE. The DNA for the CDR3 is TGTGCCAGCAGCCCAACTTGGGCAGGCAGCAATCAGCCCCAGCATTTT. It specifies CASSPTWAGSNQPQHF.

The table lists this clone with a count of one. Other DNA sequences of this sample code for an identical CDR3. This chain connects TRBV7-3 to TRBJ1-1; D perhaps matches TRBD1 (6 bases). The germline gives CDR1 SGHTA, CDR2 FQGTGA. There are 13 residues in the CDR3. The V and J ends lost 2 bases and 8 bases respectively, with 12 bases between them. The CDR3 sequence is CASSLGQGREAFF. The CDR3 DNA reads TGTGCCAGCAGCTTAGGGCAGGGGAGGGAAGCTTTCTTT.

The chain employs TRBV27 and TRBJ1-4; 7 bases are shared with TRBD1. Germline V CDR1 and CDR2: MNHEY, SMNVEV (reference sequence). The CDR3 loop spans 13 amino acids. With 6 bases clipped from V and 7 bases from J, the junction kept 5 bases outside the gene matches. CDR3 region: CASRDRDFEKLFF. The CDR3 DNA reads as TGTGCCAGCAGAGACAGGGATTTTGAAAAACTGTTTTTT.

This rearrangement joins TRBV19 to TRBJ2-5, with D hard to call. CDR3 length: 15 amino acids. V lost 6 bases and J 2 bases, leaving 16 bases between the germline ends. Germline CDR1 reads LNHDA; CDR2 reads SQIVND (reference sequence). CDR3 protein: CASSHIRLGQETQYF. The CDR3 bases are TGTGCCAGTAGCCATATACGTCTAGGACAAGAGACCCAGTACTTC.

The gene calls are TRBV5-1 and TRBJ2-3; 7 nucleotides align to TRBD2. J was trimmed by 2 bases and V by 3 bases; bases with no gene match: 3. The CDR3 covers 14 residues. Germline V gene lookup returns CDR1 SGHRS and CDR2 YFSETQ. CDR3 region: CASSSLADTDTQYF. The DNA for the CDR3 is TGCGCCAGCAGCTCCCTAGCGGACACAGATACGCAGTATTTT.